These 25 T cell receptor beta chains originate from one sample sequenced in a study of blood T cell repertoires in COVID-19. The table came from immunoSEQ multiplex PCR; TCRdb's copy has only in-frame clones and leaves some out. The sample records over 400,000 clones, 80% to 90% being singletons. The sequencing input was PBMCs or T cells enriched from blood (not recorded which). Receptors were obtained from a woman between 55 and 75 years old who had recovered from COVID-19.

V is TRBV10-3 and J is TRBJ2-6; no definite D call. Per germline, CDR1 ENHRY and CDR2 SYGVKD. The CDR3 has 17 residues. Trimming took 0 bases from V and 4 from J, leaving 13 bases between them. The CDR3 DNA is TGTGCCATCAGTGAGTCTCCCCTGAGGTCCGGGGCCAACGTCCTGACTTTC. This codes for CAISESPLRSGANVLTF.

The rearrangement joins TRBV2 to TRBJ1-2, with 9 bases that match TRBD1. Germline V gene data show CDR1 as SNHLY and CDR2 as FYNNEI. With V trimmed by 6 bases and J by 2 bases, 7 bases remained unmatched. The CDR3 covers 15 residues. The CDR3 region is CASRGQGSINYGYTF. CDR3 DNA: TGTGCCAGCAGGGGACAGGGTTCCATAAACTATGGCTACACCTTC.

This chain uses TRBV9 with TRBJ2-5; 8 bases line up with TRBD1. V shed 4 bases and J 5 bases; nucleotides not matched to a gene: 13. The CDR3 sequence is 16 residues long. CDR1 is SGDLS and CDR2 is YYNGEE in the germline V gene. CDR3 sequence (DNA): TGTGCCAGCAGCCCTCCAGGGACAGGTAAACTGGAGACCCAGTACTTC. This translates into CASSPPGTGKLETQYF.

The rearrangement links TRBV2 to TRBJ2-3; a weak D match, TRBD1 (5 bases). Trimming pared 2 bases from V and 7 bases from J, leaving 10 bases between. CDR1 and CDR2 from the germline V gene are SNHLY and FYNNEI. This CDR3 is built from 13 residues. CDR3 coding DNA: TGTGCCAGCAGTGAACAGGGTGGAAATACGCAGTATTTT. It translates to CASSEQGGNTQYF.

The V call is TRBV11-3, the J call TRBJ2-1, with D tentatively TRBD1 (6 bases). CDR1 SGHNT and CDR2 YENEEA come from the germline V gene. Trimming left V 1 base short and J 1 base short, with 8 bases between. This CDR3 region has 15 residues. The CDR3 is CASSLVQGSYNEQFF. CDR3 bases: TGTGCCAGCAGCTTAGTACAGGGTTCCTACAATGAGCAGTTCTTC. Combining the CDR3 with reference TRBV11-3 and TRBJ2-1 gives the whole variable domain EAGVVQSPRYKIIEKKQPVAFWCNPISGHNTLYWYLQNLGQGPELLIRYENEEAVDDSQLPKDRFSAERLKGVDSTLKIQPAELGDSAVYLCASSLVQGSYNEQFFGPGTRLTVL.

This rearrangement joins TRBV5-1 to TRBJ2-3, with 15 bases matching TRBD2. The CDR3 runs 18 residues. J was trimmed by 1 base and V by 4 bases; bases with no gene match: 7. Germline V lookup: CDR1 SGHRS, CDR2 YFSETQ. Here the CDR3 reads CASSPPGLAGGRTDTQYF. The DNA of the CDR3 is TGCGCCAGCAGCCCACCGGGACTAGCGGGGGGCCGCACAGATACGCAGTATTTT.

The V gene is TRBV5-1, the J gene TRBJ2-1; TRBD2 is a possible D gene (7 bases). Trimming cost V 4 bases and J 9 bases, with 17 bases left between them. The CDR3 covers 14 residues. Per the germline V gene, CDR1 is SGHRS and CDR2 is YFSETQ. CDR3 loop: CASSAREGGTEQFF. The CDR3 coding sequence is TGCGCCAGCAGCGCCAGGGAGGGGGGCACTGAGCAGTTCTTC.

The J gene is TRBJ1-6, the V gene TRBV9; D remains unclear. Germline V CDR1 and CDR2: SGDLS, YYNGEE. This CDR3 is 16 amino acids long. The V gene lost 0 bases and the J gene lost 6 bases, with 13 bases spanning the gap. The CDR3 loop reads CASSVGSEGANSPLHF. CDR3 nucleotide sequence: TGTGCCAGCAGCGTAGGATCTGAGGGAGCTAATTCACCCCTCCACTTT.

The chain joins TRBV5-4 to TRBJ2-2, with D maybe TRBD1 (6 bases). Germline CDR1 reads SGHNT; CDR2 reads YYREEE (reference sequence). Trimming stripped 2 bases from V and 1 base from J, with 9 bases between. CDR3 length equals 15 residues. The CDR3 loop reads CASSFGQLNTGELFF. In DNA, the CDR3 is TGTGCCAGCAGCTTCGGACAGTTGAACACCGGGGAGCTGTTTTTT.

This chain connects TRBV6-5 to TRBJ1-2, with 8 bases that match TRBD1. The CDR3 extends over 15 amino acids. Trimming took 5 bases from V and 2 from J; bases not matched to a gene: 7. Germline V CDR1 and CDR2: MNHEY, SVGAGI. DNA of the CDR3: TGTGCCAGCAGTACTTCCGGGACAGGCAACTATGGCTACACCTTC. Protein: CASSTSGTGNYGYTF.

V gene TRBV15 combines with J gene TRBJ1-2; D might be TRBD1 (5 bases). This CDR3 comprises 14 residues. Per germline, CDR1 LNHNV and CDR2 YYDKDF (reference sequence). V lost 0 bases and J lost 4, with 9 bases in between. CDR3 bases: TGTGCCACCAGCAGAGAACCGGGACTCTATGGCTACACCTTC. Residues: CATSREPGLYGYTF.

This chain joins TRBV2 and TRBJ1-5, with TRBD1 as a possible D gene (6 bases). V gave up 3 bases and J gave up 6 bases, with 9 bases separating them. CDR1 and CDR2 from the germline V gene are SNHLY and FYNNEI. The CDR3 runs 13 residues. CDR3 amino acids: CASSEGAGQPQHF. DNA of the CDR3: TGTGCCAGCAGTGAGGGGGCCGGTCAGCCCCAGCATTTT.

J is TRBJ2-2 and V is TRBV7-7; TRBD1 matches at 8 bases. This CDR3 spans 15 amino acids. Germline CDR1 SSHAT, CDR2 FNYEAQ (reference sequence). V lost 7 bases, J lost 0 bases, and 4 bases stayed unmatched. CDR3 sequence (DNA): TGTGCCAGCATGCAGGGGGCCACGAACACCGGGGAGCTGTTTTTT. Its translation: CASMQGATNTGELFF.

V usage is TRBV27 and J usage is TRBJ2-7, with 7 bases lining up with TRBD1. The J segment lost 2 bases and the V segment lost 8 bases, leaving 3 bases of the junction unmatched. This CDR3 is 12 amino acids long. Germline V gene sequence: CDR1 MNHEY, CDR2 SMNVEV (reference sequence). CDR3 loop: CASWDSPYEQYF. CDR3 DNA: TGTGCCAGCTGGGACAGCCCCTACGAGCAGTACTTC.

V gene TRBV7-8 combines with J gene TRBJ2-2, with 9 nucleotides matching TRBD1. V was pared by 5 bases and J by 0 bases, with 1 base of the junction left unmatched. The length of the CDR3 is 15 residues. Germline V lookup: CDR1 SGHVS, CDR2 FQNEAQ. CDR3 amino acids: CASSRQGANTGELFF. CDR3 nucleotides: TGTGCCAGCAGCCGACAGGGGGCGAACACCGGGGAGCTGTTTTTT.

The chain recombines TRBV24-1 with TRBJ1-2, with TRBD1 as a possible D gene (6 bases). The CDR3 runs 14 residues. Germline lookup yields CDR1 KGHDR and CDR2 SFDVKD. The V end lost 3 bases, the J end lost 4 bases, and 11 bases lay between the germline ends. The chain's CDR3 is CATSDGTRGYGYTF. The CDR3 DNA reads as TGTGCCACCAGTGATGGGACAAGGGGCTATGGCTACACCTTC.

CDR3 nucleotide sequence: TGTGCCACCAGCAGAGATCGAGTGGGAGGTGGGGAGCTGTTTTTT. The encoded protein is CATSRDRVGGGELFF. This chain links TRBV15 with TRBJ2-2; tentative D call: TRBD2 (6 bases). The germline V and J ends were trimmed by 0 bases and 8 bases, with 13 bases remaining between them. The CDR3 is 15 amino acids. Germline V gene lookup returns CDR1 LNHNV and CDR2 YYDKDF (reference sequence).

The chain links TRBV19 to TRBJ1-1; 11 bases fit TRBD1. This CDR3 has 16 amino acids. Germline V gene lookup returns CDR1 LNHDA and CDR2 SQIVND (reference sequence). Trimming at V came to 10 bases and at J to 6 bases, leaving 16 bases not matched to a gene. The CDR3 loop is CATTPRDRGGTAEAFF. CDR3 DNA: TGTGCCACCACCCCCCGGGACAGGGGGGGAACGGCTGAAGCTTTCTTT.

The V call is TRBV7-9, the J call TRBJ2-1; TRBD2 aligns across 14 bases. The CDR3 is 19 amino acids. Germline V lookup: CDR1 SEHNR, CDR2 FQNEAQ (reference sequence). V shed 3 bases, J shed 0 bases, and the junction held 7 bases outside the gene matches. DNA of the CDR3: TGTGCCAGCAGCTTCCGAGGGACTAGCGGGGGAAGCTCCTACAATGAGCAGTTCTTC. It codes for CASSFRGTSGGSSYNEQFF.

This clone was counted once. V gene TRBV12-5 combines with J gene TRBJ2-6, with a tentative D call TRBD1 (6 bases). The CDR3 runs to 18 residues. The V and J ends lost 4 bases and 0 bases respectively, with 16 bases between them. The germline V gene has CDR1 LGHNT and CDR2 FRNRAP. CDR3 amino acids: CASGSILTGYSGANVLTF. In nucleotides, the CDR3 is TGTGCTAGTGGTTCGATACTGACAGGATACTCTGGGGCCAACGTCCTGACTTTC.

J is TRBJ2-3 and V is TRBV18, with 12 positions matching TRBD2. Germline-derived CDR1 and CDR2 are KGHSH and LQKENI. With V trimmed by 6 bases and J by 5 bases, 6 bases remained unmatched. There are 15 residues in the CDR3. CDR3 DNA sequence: TGTGCCAGCTCCCCTAGCGGGGGGGCCCTAGATACGCAGTATTTT. Its translation is CASSPSGGALDTQYF.

The genes are TRBV19 and TRBJ2-2; D is possibly TRBD2 (6 bases). This CDR3 is 14 amino acids long. V was shortened by 8 bases and J by 1 base, with 11 bases between the two germline ends. Per germline, CDR1 LNHDA and CDR2 SQIVND (reference sequence). CDR3 sequence: CASSSGLNTGELFF. The CDR3 bases are TGTGCCAGTTCGAGCGGGTTGAACACCGGGGAGCTGTTTTTT.

The rearrangement joins TRBV9 to TRBJ2-7; 9 bases are shared with TRBD1. CDR1 is SGDLS and CDR2 is YYNGEE in the germline V gene. CDR3 length: 15 residues. V lost 4 bases to trimming and J lost 4 bases; unmatched junction nucleotides: 9. The CDR3 DNA reads as TGTGCCAGCAGCCCCCGGGACAGGGATACGTACGAGCAGTACTTC. Translated: CASSPRDRDTYEQYF.

This clone has just a few counts. The V and J genes are TRBV2 and TRBJ2-5; 7 nucleotides line up with TRBD2. CDR3 length equals 11 residues. J lost 9 bases, V lost 5 bases, and 3 bases had no gene match. Germline V gene lookup returns CDR1 SNHLY and CDR2 FYNNEI. The CDR3 loop reads CASSLGRAQYF. In nucleotides, the CDR3 is TGTGCCAGCAGTTTAGGGAGGGCCCAGTACTTC.

V usage is TRBV15 and J usage is TRBJ2-7; D unresolved. CDR3 length: 13 amino acids. Trimming took 2 bases from V and 5 from J, leaving 10 bases between them. The germline CDR1 and CDR2 sequences are LNHNV and YYDKDF (reference sequence). CDR3 amino acids: CATSRYGSDEQYV. CDR3 DNA sequence: TGTGCCACCAGCAGATACGGGTCGGACGAGCAGTACGTC.